The rows below give T cell receptor beta chains drawn from one sample of a study of CD8 T cells in ankylosing spondylitis. MiXCR was run by TCRdb on the 5' RACE reads, yielding one entry per CDR3 protein. Among approximately 42,000 distinct CDR3 sequences, 4% were seen once, and the ten largest hold roughly 4%. Material: blood, either unsorted or a sorted T cell fraction (not recorded which). These receptors originate from a female donor with ankylosing spondylitis or in good health (not recorded which). Both conserved end residues are part of each CDR3. The D gene is left open where the match is weak.

>TRBJ2-7|TRBD1|15|TRBV9
CASSQSGQLTYEQYF
>TRBJ1-1|NA|14|TRBV9
CASSTSQGRTEAFF
>TRBJ2-5|NA|11|TRBV9
CASSGWETQYF
>TRBJ2-1|TRBD2|19|TRBV9
CASSAGGLAGVSSYNEQFF
>TRBJ2-3|TRBD2|16|TRBV9
CASSPGLAGGTDTQYF
>TRBJ2-5|NA|15|TRBV9
CASSVDGGAWETQYF
>TRBJ2-3|NA|13|TRBV9
CATARTLADTQYF
>TRBJ1-4|NA|18|TRBV9
CASSVGPWQTTTNEKLFF
>TRBJ2-1|NA|14|TRBV9
CASSVVGGSDEQFF
>TRBJ2-5|TRBD2|17|TRBV9
CASSVGIRPGLGETQYF
>TRBJ2-3|NA|12|TRBV9
CASSTAGDTQYF
>TRBJ1-3|TRBD1|16|TRBV9
CASSTTGALSGNTIYF
>TRBJ2-1|NA|14|TRBV9
CASSLVGRANEQFF
>TRBJ2-5|NA|14|TRBV9
CASSRSTSQETQYF
>TRBJ2-7|TRBD2|15|TRBV9
CASSVGTSGRHEQYF
>TRBJ2-7|TRBD1|15|TRBV9
CASSVGSGRGYEQYF
>TRBJ1-2|TRBD1|17|TRBV9
CASSVVPDRGWVYGYTF
>TRBJ1-1|NA|13|TRBV9
CASSLLLNTEAFF
>TRBJ1-2|NA|12|TRBV9
CASSSGQAGYTF
>TRBJ2-3|NA|15|TRBV9
CASSAGHQGPDTQYF
>TRBJ1-3|NA|14|TRBV9
CASSSRVSGNTIYF
>TRBJ2-2|TRBD1|15|TRBV9
CASSEQGAGTGELFF
>TRBJ2-1|TRBD1|16|TRBV9
CASSVWGTGGHNEQFF